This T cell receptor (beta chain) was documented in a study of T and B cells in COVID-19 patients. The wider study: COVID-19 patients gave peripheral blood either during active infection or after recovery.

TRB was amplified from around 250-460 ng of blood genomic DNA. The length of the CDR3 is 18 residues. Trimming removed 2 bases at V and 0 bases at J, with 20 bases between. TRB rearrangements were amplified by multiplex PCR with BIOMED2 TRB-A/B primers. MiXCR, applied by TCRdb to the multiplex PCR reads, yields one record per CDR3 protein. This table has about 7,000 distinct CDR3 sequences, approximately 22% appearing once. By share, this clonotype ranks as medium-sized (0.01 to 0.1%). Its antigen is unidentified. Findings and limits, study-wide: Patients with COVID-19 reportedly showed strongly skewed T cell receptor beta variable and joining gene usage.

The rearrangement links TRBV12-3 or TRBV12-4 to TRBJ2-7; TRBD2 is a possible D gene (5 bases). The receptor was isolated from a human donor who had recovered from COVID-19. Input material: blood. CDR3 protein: CASSLWSEQQTSSYEQYF. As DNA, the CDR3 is TGTGCCAGCAGTTTATGGTCAGAACAGCAAACTAGCTCCTACGAGCAGTACTTC.